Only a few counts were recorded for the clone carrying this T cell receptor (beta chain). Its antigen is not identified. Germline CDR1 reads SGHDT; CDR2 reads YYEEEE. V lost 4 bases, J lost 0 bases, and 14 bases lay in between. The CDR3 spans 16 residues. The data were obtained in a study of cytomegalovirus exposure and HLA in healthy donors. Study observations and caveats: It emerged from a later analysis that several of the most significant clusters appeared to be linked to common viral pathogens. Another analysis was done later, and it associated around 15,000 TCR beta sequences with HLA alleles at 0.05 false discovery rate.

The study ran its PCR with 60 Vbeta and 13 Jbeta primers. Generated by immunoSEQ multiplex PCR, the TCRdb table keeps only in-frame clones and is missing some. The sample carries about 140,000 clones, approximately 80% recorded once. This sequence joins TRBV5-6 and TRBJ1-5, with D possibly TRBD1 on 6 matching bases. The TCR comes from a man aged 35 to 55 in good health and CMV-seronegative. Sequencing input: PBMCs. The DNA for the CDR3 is TGTGCCAGCAGCAAGGGTCAGGGGTATAGCAATCAGCCCCAGCATTTT. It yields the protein CASSKGQGYSNQPQHF.